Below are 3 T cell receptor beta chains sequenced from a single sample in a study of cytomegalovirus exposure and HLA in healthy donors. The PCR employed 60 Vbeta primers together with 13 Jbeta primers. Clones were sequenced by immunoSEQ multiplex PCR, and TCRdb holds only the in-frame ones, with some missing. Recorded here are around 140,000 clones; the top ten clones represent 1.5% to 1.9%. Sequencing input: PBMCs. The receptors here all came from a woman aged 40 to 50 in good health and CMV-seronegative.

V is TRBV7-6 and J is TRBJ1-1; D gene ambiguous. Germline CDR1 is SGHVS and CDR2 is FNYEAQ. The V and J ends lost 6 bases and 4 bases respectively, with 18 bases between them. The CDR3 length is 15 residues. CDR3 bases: TGTGCCAGCAGAGAGGATTTGGCGGCGGGCACTGAAGCTTTCTTT. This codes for CASREDLAAGTEAFF.

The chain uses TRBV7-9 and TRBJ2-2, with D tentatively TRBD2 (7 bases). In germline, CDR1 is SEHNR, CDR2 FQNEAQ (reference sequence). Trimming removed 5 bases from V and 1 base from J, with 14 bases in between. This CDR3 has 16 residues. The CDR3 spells CASSGSGGVNTGELFF. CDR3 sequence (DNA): TGTGCCAGCAGCGGATCGGGGGGCGTGAACACCGGGGAGCTGTTTTTT.

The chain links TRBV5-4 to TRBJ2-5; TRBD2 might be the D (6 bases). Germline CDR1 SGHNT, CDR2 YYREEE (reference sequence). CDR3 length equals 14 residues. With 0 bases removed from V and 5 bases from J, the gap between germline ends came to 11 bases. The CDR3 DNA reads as TGTGCCAGCAGCTTGGGAGGTGGGAGGGAGACCCAGTACTTC. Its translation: CASSLGGGRETQYF. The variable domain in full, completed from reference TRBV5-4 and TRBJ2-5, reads ETGVTQSPTHLIKTRGQQVTLRCSSQSGHNTVSWYQQALGQGPQFIFQYYREEENGRGNFPPRFSGLQFPNYSSELNVNALELDDSALYLCASSLGGGRETQYFGPGTRLLVL.